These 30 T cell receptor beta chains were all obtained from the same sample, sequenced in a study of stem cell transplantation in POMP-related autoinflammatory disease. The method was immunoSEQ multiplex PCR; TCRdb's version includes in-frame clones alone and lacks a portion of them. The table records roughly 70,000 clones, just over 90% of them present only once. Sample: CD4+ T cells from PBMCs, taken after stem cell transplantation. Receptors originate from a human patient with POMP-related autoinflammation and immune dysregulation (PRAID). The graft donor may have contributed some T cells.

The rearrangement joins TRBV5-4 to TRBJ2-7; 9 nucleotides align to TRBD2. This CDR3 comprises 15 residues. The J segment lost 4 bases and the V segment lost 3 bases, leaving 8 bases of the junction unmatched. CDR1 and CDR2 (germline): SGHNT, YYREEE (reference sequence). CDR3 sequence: CASSSPGLAEYEQYF. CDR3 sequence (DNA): TGTGCCAGCAGCTCGCCGGGACTAGCAGAATACGAGCAGTACTTC.

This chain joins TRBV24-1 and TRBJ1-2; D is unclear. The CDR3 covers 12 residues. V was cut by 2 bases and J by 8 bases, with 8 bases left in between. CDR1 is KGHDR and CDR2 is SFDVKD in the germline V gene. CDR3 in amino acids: CATSDSDWGYTF. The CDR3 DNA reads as TGTGCCACCAGTGATTCGGACTGGGGCTACACCTTC.

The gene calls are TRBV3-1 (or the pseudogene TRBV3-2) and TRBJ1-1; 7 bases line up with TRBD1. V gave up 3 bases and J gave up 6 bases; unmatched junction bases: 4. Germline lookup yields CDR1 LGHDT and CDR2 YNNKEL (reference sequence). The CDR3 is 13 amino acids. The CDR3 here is CASSQGGTAEAFF. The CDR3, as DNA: TGTGCCAGCAGCCAGGGTGGGACAGCTGAAGCTTTCTTT.

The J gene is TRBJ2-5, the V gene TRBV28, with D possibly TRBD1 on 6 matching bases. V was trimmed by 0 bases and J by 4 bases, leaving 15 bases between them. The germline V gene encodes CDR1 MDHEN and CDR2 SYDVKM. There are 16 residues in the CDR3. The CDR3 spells CASSLWGAGEGETQYF. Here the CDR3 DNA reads TGTGCCAGCAGTTTATGGGGGGCCGGAGAAGGAGAGACCCAGTACTTC.

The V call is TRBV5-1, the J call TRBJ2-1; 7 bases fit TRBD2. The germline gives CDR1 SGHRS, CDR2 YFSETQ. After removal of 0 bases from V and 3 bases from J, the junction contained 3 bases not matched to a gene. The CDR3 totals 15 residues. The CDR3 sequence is CASSLAGLNYNEQFF. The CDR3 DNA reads TGCGCCAGCAGCTTGGCGGGACTAAACTACAATGAGCAGTTCTTC. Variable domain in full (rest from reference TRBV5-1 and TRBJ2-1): KAGVTQTPRYLIKTRGQQVTLSCSPISGHRSVSWYQQTPGQGLQFLFEYFSETQRNKGNFPGRFSGRQFSNSRSEMNVSTLELGDSALYLCASSLAGLNYNEQFFGPGTRLTVL.

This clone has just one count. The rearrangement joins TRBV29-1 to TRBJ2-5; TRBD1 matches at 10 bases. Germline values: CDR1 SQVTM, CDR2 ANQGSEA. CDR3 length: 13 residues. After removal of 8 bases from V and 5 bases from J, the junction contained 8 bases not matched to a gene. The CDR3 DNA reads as TGCAGCACCCGACAGGGGGCGGGGGAGACCCAGTACTTC. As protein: CSTRQGAGETQYF.

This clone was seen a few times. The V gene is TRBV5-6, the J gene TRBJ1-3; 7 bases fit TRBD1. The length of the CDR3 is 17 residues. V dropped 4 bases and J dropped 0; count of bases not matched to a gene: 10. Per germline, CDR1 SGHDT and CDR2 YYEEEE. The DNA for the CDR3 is TGTGCCAGCAGCCCGGACAGGTTCTCAGCCTCTGGAAACACCATATATTTT. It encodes CASSPDRFSASGNTIYF. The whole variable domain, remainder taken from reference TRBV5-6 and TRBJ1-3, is DAGVTQSPTHLIKTRGQQVTLRCSPKSGHDTVSWYQQALGQGPQFIFQYYEEEERQRGNFPDRFSGHQFPNYSSELNVNALLLGDSALYLCASSPDRFSASGNTIYFGEGSWLTVV.

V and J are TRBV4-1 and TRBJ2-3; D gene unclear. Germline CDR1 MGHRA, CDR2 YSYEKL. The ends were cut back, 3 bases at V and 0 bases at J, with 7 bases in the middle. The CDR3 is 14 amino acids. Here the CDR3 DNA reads TGCGCCAGCAGCCAGGCGACAAGCACAGATACGCAGTATTTT. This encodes CASSQATSTDTQYF.

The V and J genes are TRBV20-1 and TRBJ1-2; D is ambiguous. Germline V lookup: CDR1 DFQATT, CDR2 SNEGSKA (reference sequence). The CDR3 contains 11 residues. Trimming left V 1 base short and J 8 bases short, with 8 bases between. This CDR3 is CSARVVVGYTF. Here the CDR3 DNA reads TGCAGTGCTAGAGTTGTAGTAGGCTACACCTTC.

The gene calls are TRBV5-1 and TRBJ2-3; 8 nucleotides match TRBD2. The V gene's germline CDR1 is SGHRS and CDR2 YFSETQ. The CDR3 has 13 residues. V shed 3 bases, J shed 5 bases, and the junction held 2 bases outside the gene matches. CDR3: CASSYLAGDTQYF. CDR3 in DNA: TGCGCCAGCAGCTACCTAGCGGGAGATACGCAGTATTTT. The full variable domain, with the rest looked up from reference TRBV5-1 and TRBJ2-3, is KAGVTQTPRYLIKTRGQQVTLSCSPISGHRSVSWYQQTPGQGLQFLFEYFSETQRNKGNFPGRFSGRQFSNSRSEMNVSTLELGDSALYLCASSYLAGDTQYFGPGTRLTVL.

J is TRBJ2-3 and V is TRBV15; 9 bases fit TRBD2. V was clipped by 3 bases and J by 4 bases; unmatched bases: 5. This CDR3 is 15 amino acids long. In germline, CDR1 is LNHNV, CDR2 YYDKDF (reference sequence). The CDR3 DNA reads TGTGCCACCAGCAGTCTAGCGGGGCCCCCAGATACGCAGTATTTT. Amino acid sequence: CATSSLAGPPDTQYF. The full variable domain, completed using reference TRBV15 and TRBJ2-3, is DAMVIQNPRYQVTQFGKPVTLSCSQTLNHNVMYWYQQKSSQAPKLLFHYYDKDFNNEADTPDNFQSRRPNTSFCFLDIRSPGLGDTAMYLCATSSLAGPPDTQYFGPGTRLTVL.

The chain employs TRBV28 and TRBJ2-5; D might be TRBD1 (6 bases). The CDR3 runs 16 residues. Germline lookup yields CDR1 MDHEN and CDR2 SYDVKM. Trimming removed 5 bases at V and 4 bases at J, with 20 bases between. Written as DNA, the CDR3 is TGTGCCAGCAGTGTACCACAGGGCGCCCCCGGAGAGACCCAGTACTTC. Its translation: CASSVPQGAPGETQYF.

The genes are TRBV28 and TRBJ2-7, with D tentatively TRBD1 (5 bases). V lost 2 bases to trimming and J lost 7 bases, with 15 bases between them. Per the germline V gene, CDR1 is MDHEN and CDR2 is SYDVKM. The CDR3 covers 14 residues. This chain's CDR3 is CASSLSAGYREQYF. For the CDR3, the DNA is TGTGCCAGCAGTTTAAGTGCAGGGTATAGGGAGCAGTACTTC.

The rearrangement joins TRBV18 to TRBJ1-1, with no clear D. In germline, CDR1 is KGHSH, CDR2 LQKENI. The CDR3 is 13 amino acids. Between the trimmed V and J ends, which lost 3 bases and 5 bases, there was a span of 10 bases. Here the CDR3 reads CASSPSGVTEAFF. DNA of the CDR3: TGTGCCAGCTCACCGAGCGGGGTTACTGAAGCTTTCTTT.

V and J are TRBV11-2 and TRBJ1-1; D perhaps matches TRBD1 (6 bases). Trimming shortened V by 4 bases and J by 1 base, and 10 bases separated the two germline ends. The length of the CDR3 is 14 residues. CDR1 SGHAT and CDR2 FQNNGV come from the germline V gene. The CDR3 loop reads CASSSDSSNTEAFF. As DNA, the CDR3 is TGTGCCAGCAGCTCGGACAGCTCGAACACTGAAGCTTTCTTT.

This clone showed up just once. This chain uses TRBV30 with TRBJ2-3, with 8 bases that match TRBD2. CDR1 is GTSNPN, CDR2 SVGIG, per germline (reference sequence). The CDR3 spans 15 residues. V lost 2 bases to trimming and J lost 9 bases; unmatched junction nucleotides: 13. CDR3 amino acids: CAWSKMSGSQWTQYF. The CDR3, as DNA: TGTGCCTGGAGTAAGATGAGCGGGAGTCAGTGGACGCAGTATTTT.

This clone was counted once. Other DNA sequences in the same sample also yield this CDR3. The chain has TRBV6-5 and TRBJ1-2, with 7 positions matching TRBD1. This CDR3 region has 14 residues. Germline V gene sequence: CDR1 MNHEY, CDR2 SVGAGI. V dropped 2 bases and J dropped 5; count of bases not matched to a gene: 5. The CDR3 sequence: CASSYLRGPYGYTF. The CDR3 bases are TGTGCCAGCAGTTACCTTAGGGGGCCTTATGGCTACACCTTC.

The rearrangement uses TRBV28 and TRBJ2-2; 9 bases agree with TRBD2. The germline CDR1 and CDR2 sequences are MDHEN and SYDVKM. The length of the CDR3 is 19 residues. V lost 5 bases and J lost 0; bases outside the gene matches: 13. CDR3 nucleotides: TGTGCCAGCAGTCTACTGAGGTTAGCGGGAGTATCGAACACCGGGGAGCTGTTTTTT. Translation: CASSLLRLAGVSNTGELFF.

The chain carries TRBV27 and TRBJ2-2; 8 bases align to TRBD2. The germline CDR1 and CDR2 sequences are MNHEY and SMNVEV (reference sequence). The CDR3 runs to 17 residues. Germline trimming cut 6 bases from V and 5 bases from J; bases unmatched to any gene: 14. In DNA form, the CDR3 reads TGTGCCAGCAGGGGTGATGGGGGACTAGGGTTTACCGGGGAGCTGTTTTTT. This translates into CASRGDGGLGFTGELFF.

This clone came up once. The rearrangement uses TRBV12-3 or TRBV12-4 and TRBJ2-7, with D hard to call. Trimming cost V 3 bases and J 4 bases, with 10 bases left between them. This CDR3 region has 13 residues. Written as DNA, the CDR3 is TGTGCCAGCAGTTTGGGGTATAGGTACGAGCAGTACTTC. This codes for CASSLGYRYEQYF.

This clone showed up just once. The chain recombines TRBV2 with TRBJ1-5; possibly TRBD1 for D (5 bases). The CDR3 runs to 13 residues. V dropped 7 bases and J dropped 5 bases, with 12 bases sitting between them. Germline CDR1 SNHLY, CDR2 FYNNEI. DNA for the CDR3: TGTGCCAGCAACGGGGGTAGGGATCAGCCCCAGCATTTT. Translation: CASNGGRDQPQHF. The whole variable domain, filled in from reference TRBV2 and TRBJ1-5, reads EPEVTQTPSHQVTQMGQEVILRCVPISNHLYFYWYRQILGQKVEFLVSFYNNEISEKSEIFDDQFSVERPDGSNFTLKIRSTKLEDSAMYFCASNGGRDQPQHFGDGTRLSIL.

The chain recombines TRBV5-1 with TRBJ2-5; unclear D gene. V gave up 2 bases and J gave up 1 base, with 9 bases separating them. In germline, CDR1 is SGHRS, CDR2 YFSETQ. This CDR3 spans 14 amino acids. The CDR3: CASSFARVQETQYF. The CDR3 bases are TGCGCCAGCAGCTTCGCCAGAGTCCAAGAGACCCAGTACTTC. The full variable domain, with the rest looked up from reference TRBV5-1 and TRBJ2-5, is KAGVTQTPRYLIKTRGQQVTLSCSPISGHRSVSWYQQTPGQGLQFLFEYFSETQRNKGNFPGRFSGRQFSNSRSEMNVSTLELGDSALYLCASSFARVQETQYFGPGTRLLVL.

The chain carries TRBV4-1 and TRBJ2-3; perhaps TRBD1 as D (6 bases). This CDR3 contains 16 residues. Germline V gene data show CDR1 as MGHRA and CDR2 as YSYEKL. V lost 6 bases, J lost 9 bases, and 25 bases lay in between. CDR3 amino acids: CASRPVGAGPRVTQYF. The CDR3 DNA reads TGCGCCAGCAGGCCGGTGGGGGCGGGTCCGCGGGTCACGCAGTATTTT.

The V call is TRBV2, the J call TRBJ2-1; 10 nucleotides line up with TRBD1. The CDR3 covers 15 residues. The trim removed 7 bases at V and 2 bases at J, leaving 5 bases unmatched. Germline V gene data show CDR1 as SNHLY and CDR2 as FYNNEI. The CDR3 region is CASNRDRGPYNEQFF. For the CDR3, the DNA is TGTGCCAGCAACCGGGACAGGGGCCCCTACAATGAGCAGTTCTTC.

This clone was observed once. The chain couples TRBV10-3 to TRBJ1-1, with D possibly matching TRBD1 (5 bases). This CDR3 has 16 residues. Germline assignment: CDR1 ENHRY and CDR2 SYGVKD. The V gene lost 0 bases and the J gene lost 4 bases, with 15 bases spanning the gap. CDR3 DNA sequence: TGTGCCATCAGTGAGTCAGATGGTGGTGGGGGCACTGAAGCTTTCTTT. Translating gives CAISESDGGGGTEAFF.

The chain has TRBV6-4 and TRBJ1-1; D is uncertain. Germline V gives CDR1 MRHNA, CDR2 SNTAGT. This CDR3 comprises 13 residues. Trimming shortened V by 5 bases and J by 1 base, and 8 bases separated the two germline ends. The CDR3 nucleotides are TGTGCCAGCAGTCAAACGAGGAACACTGAAGCTTTCTTT. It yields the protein CASSQTRNTEAFF.

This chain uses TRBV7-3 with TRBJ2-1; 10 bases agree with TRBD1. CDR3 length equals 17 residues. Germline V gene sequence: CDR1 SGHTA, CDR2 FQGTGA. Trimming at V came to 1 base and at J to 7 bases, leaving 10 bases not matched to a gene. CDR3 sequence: CASSLRSGDRGRNEQFF. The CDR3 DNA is TGTGCCAGCAGCTTAAGGTCGGGGGACAGGGGCAGGAATGAGCAGTTCTTC.

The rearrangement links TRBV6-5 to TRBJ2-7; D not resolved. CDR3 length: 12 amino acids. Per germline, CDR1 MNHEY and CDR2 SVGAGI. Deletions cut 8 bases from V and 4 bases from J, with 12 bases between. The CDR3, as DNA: TGTGCCAGCGGACCGACGGCATACGAGCAGTACGTC. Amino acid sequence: CASGPTAYEQYV.

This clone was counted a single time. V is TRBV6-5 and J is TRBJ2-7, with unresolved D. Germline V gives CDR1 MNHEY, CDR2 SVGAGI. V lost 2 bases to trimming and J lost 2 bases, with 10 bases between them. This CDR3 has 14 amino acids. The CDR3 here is CASSYGVSAYEQYF. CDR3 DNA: TGTGCCAGCAGTTACGGGGTTTCGGCCTACGAGCAGTACTTC.

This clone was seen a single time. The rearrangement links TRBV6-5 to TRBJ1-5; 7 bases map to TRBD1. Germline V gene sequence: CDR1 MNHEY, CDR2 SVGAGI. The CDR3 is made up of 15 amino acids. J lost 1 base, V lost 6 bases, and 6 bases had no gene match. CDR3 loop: CASRRGQGSNQPQHF. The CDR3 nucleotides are TGTGCCAGCAGGAGGGGGCAGGGGAGCAATCAGCCCCAGCATTTT.